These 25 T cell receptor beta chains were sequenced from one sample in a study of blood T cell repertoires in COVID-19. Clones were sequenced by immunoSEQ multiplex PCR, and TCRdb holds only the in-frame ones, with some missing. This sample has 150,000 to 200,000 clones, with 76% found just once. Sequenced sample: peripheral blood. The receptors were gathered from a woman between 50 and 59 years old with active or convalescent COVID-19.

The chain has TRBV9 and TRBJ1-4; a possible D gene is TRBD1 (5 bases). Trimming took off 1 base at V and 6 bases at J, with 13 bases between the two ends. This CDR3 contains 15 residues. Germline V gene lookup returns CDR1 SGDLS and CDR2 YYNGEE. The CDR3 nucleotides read TGTGCCAGCAGCGTATCCCCACAGGTTGATGAAAAACTGTTTTTT. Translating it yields CASSVSPQVDEKLFF.

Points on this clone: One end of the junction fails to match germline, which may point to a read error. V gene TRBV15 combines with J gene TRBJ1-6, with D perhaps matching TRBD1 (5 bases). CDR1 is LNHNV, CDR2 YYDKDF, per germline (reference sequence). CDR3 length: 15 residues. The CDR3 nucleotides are TGTGCCACCAGCGGAGAGCAGGGTTTGAATTCACCCCTCCACTTT. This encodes CATSGEQGLNSPLHF.

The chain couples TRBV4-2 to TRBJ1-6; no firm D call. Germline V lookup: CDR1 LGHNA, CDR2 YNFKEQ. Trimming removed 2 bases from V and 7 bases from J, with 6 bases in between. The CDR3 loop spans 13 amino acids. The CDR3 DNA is TGTGCCAGCAGCCAAATCAGAAATTCACCCCTCCACTTT. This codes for CASSQIRNSPLHF.

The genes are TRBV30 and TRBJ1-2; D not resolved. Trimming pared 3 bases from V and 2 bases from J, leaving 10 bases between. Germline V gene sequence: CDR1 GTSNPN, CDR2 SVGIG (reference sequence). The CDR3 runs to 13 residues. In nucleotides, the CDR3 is TGTGCCTGGAGCGGGGTTAGGAACTATGGCTACACCTTC. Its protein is CAWSGVRNYGYTF.

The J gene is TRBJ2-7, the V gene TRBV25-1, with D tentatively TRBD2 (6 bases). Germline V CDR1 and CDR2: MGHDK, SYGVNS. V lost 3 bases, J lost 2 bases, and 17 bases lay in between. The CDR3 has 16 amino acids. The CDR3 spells CASSDSWREVPYEQYF. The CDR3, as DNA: TGTGCCAGCAGTGATTCGTGGAGGGAAGTCCCCTACGAGCAGTACTTC.

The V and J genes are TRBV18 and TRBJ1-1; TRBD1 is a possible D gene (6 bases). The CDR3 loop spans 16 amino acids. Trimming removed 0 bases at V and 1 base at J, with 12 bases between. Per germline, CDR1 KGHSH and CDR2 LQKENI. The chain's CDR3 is CASSPPGKGGNTEAFF. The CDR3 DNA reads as TGTGCCAGCTCACCACCGGGGAAAGGGGGGAACACTGAAGCTTTCTTT.

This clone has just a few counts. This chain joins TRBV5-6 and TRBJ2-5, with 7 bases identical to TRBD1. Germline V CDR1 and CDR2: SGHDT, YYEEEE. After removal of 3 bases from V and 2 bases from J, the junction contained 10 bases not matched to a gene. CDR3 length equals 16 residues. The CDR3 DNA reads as TGTGCCAGCAGCTCCCCTTACAGGGGTCAACAAGAGACCCAGTACTTC. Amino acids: CASSSPYRGQQETQYF.

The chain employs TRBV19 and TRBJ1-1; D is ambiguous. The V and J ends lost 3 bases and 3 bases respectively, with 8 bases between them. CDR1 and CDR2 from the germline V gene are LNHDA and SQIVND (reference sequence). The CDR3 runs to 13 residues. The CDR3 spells CASSMWRDTEAFF. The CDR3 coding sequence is TGTGCCAGTAGTATGTGGAGGGACACTGAAGCTTTCTTT.

The chain's CDR3 is CASSLAASGGNSYNEQFF. CDR3 nucleotide sequence: TGTGCCAGCAGCTTAGCGGCTAGCGGGGGCAACTCCTACAATGAGCAGTTCTTC. This chain connects TRBV13 to TRBJ2-1; 10 nucleotides line up with TRBD2. The length of the CDR3 is 18 residues. Germline CDR1 reads PRHDT; CDR2 reads FYEKMQ (reference sequence). With 1 base clipped from V and 0 bases from J, the junction kept 6 bases outside the gene matches.

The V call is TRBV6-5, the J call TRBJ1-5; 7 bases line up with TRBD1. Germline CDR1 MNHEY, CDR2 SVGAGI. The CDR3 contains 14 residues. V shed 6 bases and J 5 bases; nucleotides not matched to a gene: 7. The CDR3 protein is CASRKQGLYQPQHF. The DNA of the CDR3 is TGTGCCAGCAGGAAACAGGGGCTATATCAGCCCCAGCATTTT.

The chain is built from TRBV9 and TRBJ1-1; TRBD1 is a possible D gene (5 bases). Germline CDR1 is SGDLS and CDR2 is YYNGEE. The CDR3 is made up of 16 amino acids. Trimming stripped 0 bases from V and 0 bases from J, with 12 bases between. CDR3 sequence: CASSVATGVMNTEAFF. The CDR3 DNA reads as TGTGCCAGCAGCGTAGCTACGGGGGTGATGAACACTGAAGCTTTCTTT.

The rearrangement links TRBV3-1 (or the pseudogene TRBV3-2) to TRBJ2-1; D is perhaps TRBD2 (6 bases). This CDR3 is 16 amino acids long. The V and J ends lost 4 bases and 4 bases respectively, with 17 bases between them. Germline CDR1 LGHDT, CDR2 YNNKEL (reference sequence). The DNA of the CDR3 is TGTGCCAGCAGCCCCCCGAGGAGGGCCGGGTACAATGAGCAGTTCTTC. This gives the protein CASSPPRRAGYNEQFF.

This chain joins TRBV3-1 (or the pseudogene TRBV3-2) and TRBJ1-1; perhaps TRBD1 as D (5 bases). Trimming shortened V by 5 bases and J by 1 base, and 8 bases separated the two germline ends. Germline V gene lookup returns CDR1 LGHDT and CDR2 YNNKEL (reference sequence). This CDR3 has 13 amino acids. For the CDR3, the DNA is TGTGCCAGCAGCGGGCAGGGGAACACTGAAGCTTTCTTT. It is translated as CASSGQGNTEAFF.

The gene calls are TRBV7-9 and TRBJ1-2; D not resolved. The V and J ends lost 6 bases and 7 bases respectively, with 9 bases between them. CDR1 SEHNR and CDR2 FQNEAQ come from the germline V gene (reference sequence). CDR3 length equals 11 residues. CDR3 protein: CASSKAGGYTF. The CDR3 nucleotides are TGTGCCAGCAGTAAGGCGGGTGGCTACACCTTC.

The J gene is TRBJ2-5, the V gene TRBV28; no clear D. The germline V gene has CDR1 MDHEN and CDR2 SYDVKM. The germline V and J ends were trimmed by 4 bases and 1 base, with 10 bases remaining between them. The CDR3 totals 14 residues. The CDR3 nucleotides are TGTGCCAGCAGTTGGCAGAACCTCCAAGAGACCCAGTACTTC. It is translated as CASSWQNLQETQYF.

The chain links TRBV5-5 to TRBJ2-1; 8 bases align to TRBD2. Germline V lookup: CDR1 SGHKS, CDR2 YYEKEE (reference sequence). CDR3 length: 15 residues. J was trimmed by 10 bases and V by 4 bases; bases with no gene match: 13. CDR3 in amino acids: CASSPPPGGPREQFF. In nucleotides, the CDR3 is TGTGCCAGCAGCCCCCCCCCGGGAGGGCCTCGAGAGCAGTTCTTC.

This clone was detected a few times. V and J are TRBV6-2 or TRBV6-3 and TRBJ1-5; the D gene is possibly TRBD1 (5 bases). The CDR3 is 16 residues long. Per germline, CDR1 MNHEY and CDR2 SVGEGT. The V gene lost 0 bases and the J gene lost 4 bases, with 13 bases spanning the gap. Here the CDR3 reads CASSYSFLTVNQPQHF. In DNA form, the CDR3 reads TGTGCCAGCAGTTACTCGTTCCTGACAGTAAATCAGCCCCAGCATTTT.

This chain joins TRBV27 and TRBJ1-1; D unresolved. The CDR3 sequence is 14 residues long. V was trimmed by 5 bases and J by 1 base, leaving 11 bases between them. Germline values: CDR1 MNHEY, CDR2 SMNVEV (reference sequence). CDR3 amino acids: CASSDNFANTEAFF. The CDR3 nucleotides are TGTGCCAGCAGTGATAACTTCGCGAACACTGAAGCTTTCTTT.

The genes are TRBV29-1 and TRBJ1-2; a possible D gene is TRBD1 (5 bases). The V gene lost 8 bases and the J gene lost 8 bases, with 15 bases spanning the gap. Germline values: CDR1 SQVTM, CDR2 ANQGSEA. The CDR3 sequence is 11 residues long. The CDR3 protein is CSLRGTEGYTF. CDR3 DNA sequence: TGCAGCCTTAGGGGAACGGAAGGCTACACCTTC. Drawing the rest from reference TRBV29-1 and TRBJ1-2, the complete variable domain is SAVISQKPSRDICQRGTSLTIQCQVDSQVTMMFWYRQQPGQSLTLIATANQGSEATYESGFVIDKFPISRPNLTFSTLTVSNMSPEDSSIYLCSLRGTEGYTFGSGTRLTVV.

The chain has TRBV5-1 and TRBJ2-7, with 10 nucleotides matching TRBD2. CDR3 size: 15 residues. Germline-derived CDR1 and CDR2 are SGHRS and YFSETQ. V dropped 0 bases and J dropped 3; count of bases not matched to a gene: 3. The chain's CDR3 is CASSLAGLAVYEQYF. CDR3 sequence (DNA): TGCGCCAGCAGCTTGGCCGGACTAGCGGTCTACGAGCAGTACTTC.

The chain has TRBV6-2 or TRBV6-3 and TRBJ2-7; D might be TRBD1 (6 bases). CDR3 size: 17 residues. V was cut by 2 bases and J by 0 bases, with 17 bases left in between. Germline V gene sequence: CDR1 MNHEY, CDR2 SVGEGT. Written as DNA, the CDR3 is TGTGCCAGCAGTTACCAGGGGCCGTGGGGGAGCTCCTACGAGCAGTACTTC. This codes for CASSYQGPWGSSYEQYF.

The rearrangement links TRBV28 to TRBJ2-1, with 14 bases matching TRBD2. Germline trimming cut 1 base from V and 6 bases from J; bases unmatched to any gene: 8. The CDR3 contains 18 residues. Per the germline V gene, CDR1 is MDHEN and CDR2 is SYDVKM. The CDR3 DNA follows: TGTGCCAGCAGTTTATTCTCCGGACTAGCGGGAGGAGTCAATGAGCAGTTCTTC. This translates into CASSLFSGLAGGVNEQFF.

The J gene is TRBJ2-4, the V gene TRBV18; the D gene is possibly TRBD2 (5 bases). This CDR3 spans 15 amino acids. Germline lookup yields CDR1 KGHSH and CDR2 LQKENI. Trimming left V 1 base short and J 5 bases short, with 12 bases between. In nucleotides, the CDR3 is TGTGCCAGCTCACCACGAGGGTATGTTCAAAACATTCAGTACTTC. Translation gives CASSPRGYVQNIQYF.

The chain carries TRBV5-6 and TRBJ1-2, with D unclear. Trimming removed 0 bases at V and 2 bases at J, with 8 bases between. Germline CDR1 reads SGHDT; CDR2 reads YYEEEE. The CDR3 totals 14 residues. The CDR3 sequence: CASSLAGLNYGYTF. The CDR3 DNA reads TGTGCCAGCAGCTTGGCGGGGTTGAACTATGGCTACACCTTC.

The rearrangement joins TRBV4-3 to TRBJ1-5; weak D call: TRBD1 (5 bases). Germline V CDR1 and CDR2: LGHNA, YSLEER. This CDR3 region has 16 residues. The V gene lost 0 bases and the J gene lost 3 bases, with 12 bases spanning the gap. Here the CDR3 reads CASSQDPSGPNQPQHF. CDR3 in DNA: TGCGCCAGCAGCCAAGATCCGTCAGGGCCCAATCAGCCCCAGCATTTT.